This TCR beta chain is drawn from a study of Ad26.COV2.S vaccination and SARS-CoV-2 variants. Findings of the study overall: There was a possibility that the TCR breadth and depth analyses underestimated total T cell responses. Vaccine and placebo recipients had similar non-spike TCR breadth.

Data came from immunoSEQ multiplex PCR; TCRdb stores just in-frame clones and leaves some out. The data hold a few hundred thousand clones, with 90% observed a single time. Regarding treatment: over 15 received Ad26.COV2.S at low or high dose, single or two shots; 5 received placebo; per-sample allocation not given. The samples were gathered on day 63 after the first injection of vaccine or placebo. The germline gives CDR1 SGHDT, CDR2 YYEEEE. This CDR3 is 15 amino acids long. V shed 1 base and J 2 bases; nucleotides not matched to a gene: 5. About this clone: Its antigen is unidentified.

Here the sequenced sample was peripheral blood, taken in a trial of Ad26.COV2.S vaccine versus placebo. The chain links TRBV5-6 to TRBJ1-2; 7 bases match TRBD1. The receptor comes from a person between 18 and 65 years old who received the Ad26.COV2.S COVID-19 vaccine or a placebo. DNA for the CDR3: TGTGCCAGCAGCTTGTTGGGGGGACAGAACTATGGCTACACCTTC. Translated: CASSLLGGQNYGYTF. Using reference TRBV5-6 and TRBJ1-2 for the parts outside the CDR3, the full variable domain is DAGVTQSPTHLIKTRGQQVTLRCSPKSGHDTVSWYQQALGQGPQFIFQYYEEEERQRGNFPDRFSGHQFPNYSSELNVNALLLGDSALYLCASSLLGGQNYGYTFGSGTRLTVV.